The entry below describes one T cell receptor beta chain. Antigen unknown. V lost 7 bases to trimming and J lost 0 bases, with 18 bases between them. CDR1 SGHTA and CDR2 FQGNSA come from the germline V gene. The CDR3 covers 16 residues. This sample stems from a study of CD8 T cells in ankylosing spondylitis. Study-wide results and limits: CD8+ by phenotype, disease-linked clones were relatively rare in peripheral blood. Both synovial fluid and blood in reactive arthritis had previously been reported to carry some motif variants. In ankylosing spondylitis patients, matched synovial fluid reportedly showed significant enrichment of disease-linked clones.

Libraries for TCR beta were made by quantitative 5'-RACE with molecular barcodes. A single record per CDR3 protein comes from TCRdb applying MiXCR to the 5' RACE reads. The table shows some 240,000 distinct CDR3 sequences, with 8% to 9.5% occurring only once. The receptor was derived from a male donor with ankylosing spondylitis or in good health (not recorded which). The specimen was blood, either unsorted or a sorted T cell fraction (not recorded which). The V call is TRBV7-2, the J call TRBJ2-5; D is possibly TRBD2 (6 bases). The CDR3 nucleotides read TGTGCCAGCACCGGGGGATCAGGGACTTACCAAGAGACCCAGTACTTC. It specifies CASTGGSGTYQETQYF.